The 12 T cell receptor beta chains presented below share a single source sample, sequenced in a study of tumor-infiltrating lymphocytes in primary liver carcinoma. Starting from approximately 500 ng of total RNA, TCR beta cDNA was produced with a primer in the constant region. Each TCR beta library was derived from three nested multiplex PCR rounds that employed slightly modified ARM-PCR. It was with TRBV1-TRBV30 forward primers and a C-beta reverse primer that the first two PCR rounds were run, at around 11 cycles each. TCRdb processed the multiplex PCR reads anew with MiXCR; each CDR3 protein has one entry. Here the sample spans about 59,000 distinct CDR3 sequences, about two thirds being singletons. Extraction of RNA together with DNA used roughly 19-31 mg of unsorted bulk tissue. The sequenced sample consisted of liver tumor tissue from sampling region 2. Subset in this sample: tumor region T2, inferior pole. These receptor sequences come from a middle-aged man with primary liver carcinoma and hepatitis B virus infection.

Comments on this clonotype: In this CDR3 the conserved last residue, phenylalanine or tryptophan, is missing, so a read error is likely. The limits of the CDR3 on the DNA are not certain, so only TCRdb's listed CDR3 is given. The chain has TRBV6-6 and TRBJ1-5. Counting both end residues, the CDR3 totals 15 amino acids. Germline lookup yields CDR1 MNHNY and CDR2 SVGAGI (reference sequence). CDR3 sequence: CASSPRVSSSQPQQL.

Details on this clonotype: Sequence at one end of the junction differs from germline and may be a read error. The V and J genes are TRBV4-1 and TRBJ2-3, with 10 bases that match TRBD2. Germline V gives CDR1 MGHRA, CDR2 YSYEKL. There are 18 residues in the CDR3. The CDR3 loop is CASSQIIDLAGVTDTHYF. The CDR3 DNA sequence: TGCGCCAGCAGCCAGATCATTGACCTAGCGGGAGTCACCGATACGCACTATTTT.

Worth noting for this clonotype: The conserved closing phenylalanine or tryptophan is absent in this CDR3, likely reflecting a read error. The V gene is TRBV6-5, the J gene TRBJ2-3, with a weak D call TRBD1 (7 bases). The germline CDR1 and CDR2 sequences are MNHEY and SVGAGI. The CDR3 spans 15 residues. DNA for the CDR3: TGTGCCAGCGGAGGGGGCAGTTCTAGCACAGATATGCAGTATCTT. This translates into CASGGGSSSTDMQYL.

This clonotype turned up a few times. The chain recombines TRBV2 with TRBJ2-7; D is undetermined. The V end was cut by 6 bases, the J end by 5 bases, with 17 bases between. Germline V gives CDR1 SNHLY, CDR2 FYNNEI. This CDR3 has 14 amino acids. The CDR3 is CASSKVRASDEQYF. As DNA, the CDR3 is TGTGCCAGCAGCAAAGTAAGGGCCTCGGACGAGCAGTACTTC.

As regards this clonotype: At one boundary the junction diverges from the germline segment, which might be a read error. This sequence joins TRBV30 and TRBJ1-3; 9 bases agree with TRBD1. The CDR3 has 14 amino acids. Germline lookup yields CDR1 GTSNPN and CDR2 SVGIG (reference sequence). In DNA, the CDR3 is TGTGCCTGGAGGCTGACAGGGGGTGGAGACACCATATATTTT. Its protein is CAWRLTGGGDTIYF.

As concerns this clonotype: A junction end diverges from the germline sequence, so it may reflect a read error. This chain uses TRBV11-2 with TRBJ2-2; D may be TRBD2 (6 bases). CDR1 SGHAT and CDR2 FQNNGV come from the germline V gene. The CDR3 sequence is 17 residues long. The CDR3 loop is CASGLALGGANTGQLFF. In nucleotides, the CDR3 is TGTGCCAGCGGCTTAGCGCTAGGAGGGGCGAACACCGGGCAGCTGTTTTTT.

This clonotype was seen repeatedly, ten times or more. V usage is TRBV11-2 and J usage is TRBJ2-5; either TRBD1 or TRBD2 may supply D (6 bases each). Deletions cut 0 bases from V and 7 bases from J, with 18 bases between. Germline V gene lookup returns CDR1 SGHAT and CDR2 FQNNGV. The CDR3 runs to 16 residues. In DNA form, the CDR3 reads TGTGCCAGCAGCTTAGATCGGTTAGGAGGGGGTGGGACCCAGTACTTC. Its translation is CASSLDRLGGGGTQYF.

Details on this clonotype: Compared with germline, one end of the junction differs, possibly owing to a read error. The rearrangement joins TRBV11-2 to TRBJ2-2, with D uncertain. Germline V CDR1 and CDR2: SGHAT, FQNNGV. The CDR3 totals 14 residues. In DNA form, the CDR3 reads TGCGTCAGCAGCTTTAACGCGGACACCGGGGAGCTGTTTTTT. The encoded protein is CVSSFNADTGELFF.

About this clonotype: The junction departs from the called germline gene at one end, perhaps through a read error. The rearrangement links TRBV11-2 to TRBJ2-5, with 8 bases fitting TRBD2. The V gene's germline CDR1 is SGHAT and CDR2 FQNNGV. CDR3 length equals 16 residues. The DNA of the CDR3 is TGTGCCAGCAATCAATCTCCTGGCGGGGGGAAAGAGACCCGGTACTTC. Protein product: CASNQSPGGGKETRYF.

The rearrangement uses TRBV18 and TRBJ2-7; D gene unclear. The ends were cut back, 0 bases at V and 13 bases at J, with 19 bases in the middle. The length of the CDR3 is 14 residues. Germline V gene sequence: CDR1 KGHSH, CDR2 LQKENI. The DNA for the CDR3 is TGTGCCAGCTCACCACCGCACCTCTCCTACGATCATTACTTC. The encoded protein is CASSPPHLSYDHYF.

About this clonotype itself: The junction differs from germline at one of its ends, possibly a read error. The chain couples TRBV12-3 or TRBV12-4 to TRBJ2-7; 11 bases are shared with TRBD1. The CDR3 extends over 15 amino acids. CDR3: CTSSMGTGGSYDQYF. CDR3 in DNA: TGTACCAGTAGTATGGGGACAGGGGGGTCCTACGACCAGTACTTC.

V and J are TRBV11-2 and TRBJ2-7; 9 nucleotides align to TRBD1. The CDR3 is made up of 16 amino acids. Germline-derived CDR1 and CDR2 are SGHAT and FQNNGV. CDR3 DNA: TGTGTCAACAACTTCTTACAGGGGGCCATACATAACGAGCAGTACTTC. Translation gives CVNNFLQGAIHNEQYF. The variable domain in full, completed from reference TRBV11-2 and TRBJ2-7, reads EAGVAQSPRYKIIEKRQSVAFWCNPISGHATLYWYQQILGQGPKLLIQFQNNGVVDDSQLPKDRFSAERLKGVDSTLKIQPAKLEDSAVYLCVNNFLQGAIHNEQYFGPGTRLTVT.